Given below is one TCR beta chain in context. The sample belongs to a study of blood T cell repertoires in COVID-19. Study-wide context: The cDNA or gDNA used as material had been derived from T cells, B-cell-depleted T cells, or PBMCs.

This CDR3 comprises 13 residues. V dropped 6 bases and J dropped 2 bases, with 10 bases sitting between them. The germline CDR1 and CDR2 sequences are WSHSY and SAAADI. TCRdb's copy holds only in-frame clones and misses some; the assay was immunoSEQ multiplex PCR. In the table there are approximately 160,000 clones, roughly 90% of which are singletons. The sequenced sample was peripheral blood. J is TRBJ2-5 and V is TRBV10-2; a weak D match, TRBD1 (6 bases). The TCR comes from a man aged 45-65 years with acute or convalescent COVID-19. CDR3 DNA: TGCGCCAGCAGAGGGACACAACAAGAGACCCAGTACTTC. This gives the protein CASRGTQQETQYF.